Listed here are 27 T cell receptor beta chains from one sample, sequenced in a study of Graves' ophthalmopathy and Graves' hyperthyroidism. Amplifying from RNA transcripts, the study obtained TCR beta CDR3 regions. Investigators did first-round RT-PCR with HTBI primers, then second-round multiplex PCR. Using its own MiXCR run on the multiplex PCR reads, TCRdb lists one record per CDR3 protein. The sample lists a few hundred thousand distinct CDR3 sequences, roughly a sixth occurring once. Sequences were obtained from peripheral blood. These receptors all stem from an adult woman with stable Graves' hyperthyroidism.

In its sample, this clonotype was seen many times. V gene TRBV29-1 combines with J gene TRBJ2-5; a possible D gene is TRBD1 (6 bases). Trimming took 7 bases from V and 1 from J, leaving 13 bases between them. Germline assignment: CDR1 SQVTM and CDR2 ANQGSEA. This CDR3 is 13 amino acids long. CDR3 sequence reads: CSAQGTFQETQYF. The CDR3 DNA reads TGCAGCGCCCAGGGGACATTCCAAGAGACCCAGTACTTC.

This clonotype showed up many times. The chain employs TRBV15 and TRBJ2-7, with D possibly TRBD2 on 6 matching bases. V shed 3 bases and J shed 3 bases, with 15 bases lying between them. Germline CDR1 is LNHNV and CDR2 is YYDKDF (reference sequence). CDR3 length: 15 residues. The CDR3 sequence is CATSRGGLNVYEQYF. Written as DNA, the CDR3 is TGTGCCACCAGCAGGGGGGGATTGAACGTCTACGAGCAGTACTTC.

In its sample, this clonotype was seen many times. V gene TRBV7-2 combines with J gene TRBJ2-5; TRBD2 aligns across 8 bases. The V gene end was trimmed by 5 bases and the J gene end by 5 bases; junction bases not matched to a gene: 10. Germline V gene data show CDR1 as SGHTA and CDR2 as FQGNSA. There are 15 residues in the CDR3. This CDR3 is CASSITGTSWETQYF. The CDR3 DNA is TGTGCCAGCAGCATAACCGGGACTAGTTGGGAGACCCAGTACTTC. The full variable domain, with the rest looked up from reference TRBV7-2 and TRBJ2-5, is GAGVSQSPSNKVTEKGKDVELRCDPISGHTALYWYRQSLGQGLEFLIYFQGNSAPDKSGLPSDRFSAERTGGSVSTLTIQRTQQEDSAVYLCASSITGTSWETQYFGPGTRLLVL.

This clonotype was counted ten times or more. V gene TRBV6-5 combines with J gene TRBJ2-7; D is uncertain. The CDR3 is 12 residues long. The V end was cut by 2 bases, the J end by 3 bases, with 5 bases between. CDR1 MNHEY and CDR2 SVGAGI come from the germline V gene. CDR3 coding DNA: TGTGCCAGCAGTTACGGCAACTACGAGCAGTACTTC. Protein: CASSYGNYEQYF.

This clonotype was recorded at least ten times. This chain links TRBV27 with TRBJ2-7, with 7 bases that match TRBD1. Trimming at V came to 7 bases and at J to 7 bases, leaving 13 bases not matched to a gene. Per the germline V gene, CDR1 is MNHEY and CDR2 is SMNVEV (reference sequence). The CDR3 runs to 14 residues. CDR3 protein: CASNLGTDPREQYF. CDR3 nucleotides: TGTGCCAGCAACTTAGGGACAGACCCAAGGGAGCAGTACTTC.

The sample holds many counts of this clonotype. The chain is built from TRBV19 and TRBJ1-1; the D is unclear. V was pared by 1 base and J by 3 bases, with 9 bases between. This CDR3 has 14 residues. From germline, CDR1 is LNHDA and CDR2 SQIVND (reference sequence). The CDR3 reads CASSIGVFHTEAFF. The CDR3 DNA reads TGTGCCAGTAGTATAGGCGTTTTTCACACTGAAGCTTTCTTT.

Ten or more counts support this clonotype. The J gene is TRBJ2-7, the V gene TRBV12-3 or TRBV12-4, with a weak D call TRBD2 (6 bases). The V end was cut by 5 bases, the J end by 4 bases, with 9 bases between. The CDR3 consists of 12 residues. CDR3 sequence (DNA): TGTGCCAGCAGTCCGGGGACTTACGAGCAGTACTTC. Its protein is CASSPGTYEQYF.

This clonotype has ten or more counts. The CDR3 loop is CASSSGTGAGYTF. CDR3 nucleotide sequence: TGTGCCAGCAGTTCCGGGACAGGGGCTGGCTACACCTTC. The chain uses TRBV6-5 and TRBJ1-2, with 10 bases identical to TRBD1. V was pared by 4 bases and J by 7 bases, with 3 bases of the junction left unmatched. The CDR3 is 13 amino acids. CDR1 is MNHEY, CDR2 SVGAGI, per germline.

This clonotype was recorded many times. This chain uses TRBV10-3 with TRBJ2-7; 7 nucleotides agree with TRBD2. V trimming: 1 base; J trimming: 5 bases; junction bases outside the gene matches: 11. Germline CDR1 reads ENHRY; CDR2 reads SYGVKD. This CDR3 spans 16 amino acids. The CDR3 DNA reads TGTGCCATCAGTGAGTGGGGCGGGGGTTTTGGCGACGAGCAGTACTTC. Protein product: CAISEWGGGFGDEQYF.

This clonotype has at least ten counts. This chain uses TRBV19 with TRBJ2-5, with D possibly being TRBD2 (6 bases). Germline V gives CDR1 LNHDA, CDR2 SQIVND (reference sequence). The CDR3 has 15 residues. V lost 7 bases, J lost 2 bases, and 17 bases lay in between. The CDR3, as DNA: TGTGCCAGTAATCTGGTGGGAGGTGCTCAAGAGACCCAGTACTTC. Its translation is CASNLVGGAQETQYF.

This clonotype was observed a few times. The V and J genes are TRBV4-1 and TRBJ2-2; the D gene is possibly TRBD1 (7 bases). Per germline, CDR1 MGHRA and CDR2 YSYEKL. CDR3 length equals 16 residues. The V gene lost 0 bases and the J gene lost 7 bases, with 15 bases spanning the gap. The CDR3 protein is CASSQEATQGGGELFF. The CDR3 DNA follows: TGCGCCAGCAGCCAAGAAGCCACTCAGGGGGGCGGGGAGCTGTTTTTT.

This clonotype has ten or more counts. The chain joins TRBV2 to TRBJ1-2; D gene uncertain. Trimming took 8 bases from V and 4 from J, leaving 11 bases between them. This CDR3 has 12 amino acids. The V gene's germline CDR1 is SNHLY and CDR2 FYNNEI. The CDR3 here is CASADGLYGYTF. The CDR3 region has the DNA TGTGCCAGCGCGGACGGACTCTATGGCTACACCTTC.

This clonotype was counted many times. This chain links TRBV27 with TRBJ2-7; 12 positions match TRBD1. Per the germline V gene, CDR1 is MNHEY and CDR2 is SMNVEV (reference sequence). The ends lost 5 bases at V and 3 bases at J; junction bases unmatched: 2. The CDR3 is made up of 14 amino acids. The DNA for the CDR3 is TGTGCCAGCAGTCGGGACAGGGGGCACTACGAGCAGTACTTC. Protein sequence: CASSRDRGHYEQYF.

The chain employs TRBV4-1 and TRBJ2-5; D call uncertain. This CDR3 has 14 amino acids. Germline V gene data show CDR1 as MGHRA and CDR2 as YSYEKL. V shed 1 base and J shed 2 bases, with 8 bases lying between them. CDR3 residues: CASSQVADQETQYF. CDR3 sequence (DNA): TGCGCCAGCAGCCAAGTCGCAGATCAAGAGACCCAGTACTTC.

There are many counts of this clonotype. The V gene is TRBV12-3 or TRBV12-4, the J gene TRBJ1-2, with D unresolved. Trimming cost V 3 bases and J 2 bases, with 10 bases left between them. The CDR3 covers 14 residues. CDR3 loop: CASSLGLYNYGYTF. DNA for the CDR3: TGTGCCAGCAGTTTGGGCCTCTACAACTATGGCTACACCTTC.

With regard to this clonotype: A much larger clone differs by one base, so this may be a read error. The chain combines TRBV4-3 with TRBJ2-2; D unresolved. Germline CDR1 is LGHNA and CDR2 is YSLEER. The CDR3 loop spans 15 amino acids. The CDR3 DNA reads as TGCGCCAGCATCCAAGACATTTGGGAAAACGGGGAGCTGTTTTTT. Its protein product is CASIQDIWENGELFF.

This clonotype appeared many times. The chain carries TRBV11-2 and TRBJ2-7; 10 bases map to TRBD2. The CDR3 extends over 17 amino acids. The trim removed 3 bases at V and 5 bases at J, leaving 13 bases unmatched. Germline CDR1 is SGHAT and CDR2 is FQNNGV. CDR3 DNA: TGTGCCAGCAGCTTCACCAGCGGGAGGGCCTCCGCCAACGAGCAGTACTTC. Encoded protein: CASSFTSGRASANEQYF.

This rearrangement joins TRBV24-1 to TRBJ1-2; no clear D. Germline-derived CDR1 and CDR2 are KGHDR and SFDVKD. With 7 bases removed from V and 7 bases from J, the gap between germline ends came to 12 bases. The CDR3 is 12 amino acids. CDR3 protein: CATSQNFGGYTF. CDR3 nucleotides: TGTGCCACCAGCCAGAACTTCGGTGGCTACACCTTC.

This clonotype was detected a few times. The V and J genes are TRBV11-2 and TRBJ2-7, with 9 bases that match TRBD1. CDR1 is SGHAT, CDR2 FQNNGV, per germline. The CDR3 consists of 16 residues. The junction had 6 bases not matched to a gene; V was cut back by 0 bases and J by 3 bases. The CDR3 loop is CASSLELGQGLYEQYF. For the CDR3, the DNA is TGTGCCAGCAGCTTAGAGTTGGGACAGGGACTCTACGAGCAGTACTTC.

This clonotype was detected many times. CDR3 in amino acids: CAISEWGGHGYTF. The CDR3, as DNA: TGTGCCATCAGTGAGTGGGGAGGTCATGGCTACACCTTC. V usage is TRBV10-3 and J usage is TRBJ1-2, with D unclear. This CDR3 comprises 13 residues. The V gene lost 1 base and the J gene lost 6 bases, with 9 bases spanning the gap. Germline loops: CDR1 ENHRY, CDR2 SYGVKD.

This chain connects TRBV3-1 to TRBJ2-7, with 7 bases matching TRBD2. V was clipped by 2 bases and J by 2 bases; unmatched bases: 9. Germline V gives CDR1 LGHDT, CDR2 YNNKEL (reference sequence). CDR3 length: 16 amino acids. CDR3 amino acids: CASSQWVAGRTYEQYF. The CDR3 DNA follows: TGTGCCAGCAGCCAATGGGTAGCGGGCCGAACCTACGAGCAGTACTTC.

There are many counts of this clonotype. V gene TRBV4-1 combines with J gene TRBJ2-7; D is perhaps TRBD1 or TRBD2 (5 bases each). This CDR3 is 13 amino acids long. V gave up 6 bases and J gave up 5 bases, with 14 bases separating them. The germline CDR1 and CDR2 sequences are MGHRA and YSYEKL. The CDR3 protein is CASRSGRGNEQYF. The DNA for the CDR3 is TGCGCCAGCAGAAGCGGAAGGGGAAACGAGCAGTACTTC.

There are many counts of this clonotype. This rearrangement joins TRBV5-4 to TRBJ1-6, with 10 nucleotides matching TRBD1. CDR1 and CDR2 from the germline V gene are SGHNT and YYREEE (reference sequence). V shed 4 bases, J shed 8 bases, and the junction held 9 bases outside the gene matches. There are 16 residues in the CDR3. This CDR3 is CASSHRDRGRHSPLHF. The CDR3 DNA reads as TGTGCCAGCAGCCACCGGGACAGGGGTCGACATTCACCCCTCCACTTT.

This clonotype was detected ten times or more. The V and J genes are TRBV5-1 and TRBJ2-7; 7 bases align to TRBD1. The CDR3 runs to 14 residues. Germline V lookup: CDR1 SGHRS, CDR2 YFSETQ. V shed 0 bases and J 8 bases; nucleotides not matched to a gene: 8. The DNA of the CDR3 is TGCGCCAGCAGCTTGGTAGGGGGCGGAGGCAAGCAGTACTTC. As protein: CASSLVGGGGKQYF.

In its sample, this clonotype was seen many times. This rearrangement joins TRBV27 to TRBJ1-2, with no clear D. Deletions cut 6 bases from V and 4 bases from J, with 18 bases between. This CDR3 has 15 residues. CDR1 is MNHEY and CDR2 is SMNVEV in the germline V gene (reference sequence). CDR3 sequence: CASSPQSGHGYGYTF. CDR3 DNA sequence: TGTGCCAGCAGCCCGCAGTCCGGGCACGGCTATGGCTACACCTTC.

This clonotype was counted many times. The chain links TRBV5-6 to TRBJ1-1; D is ambiguous. Germline loops: CDR1 SGHDT, CDR2 YYEEEE. V shed 2 bases and J shed 0 bases, with 14 bases lying between them. The CDR3 is 16 residues long. CDR3 region: CASSFLNARLNTEAFF. The CDR3 region has the DNA TGTGCCAGCAGCTTTCTAAACGCGAGATTGAACACTGAAGCTTTCTTT.

This clonotype was seen at least ten times. The chain combines TRBV6-2 or TRBV6-3 with TRBJ2-7, with D possibly TRBD2 on 5 matching bases. CDR3 length: 15 amino acids. The germline V gene encodes CDR1 MNHEY and CDR2 SVGEGT. Between the trimmed V and J ends, which lost 0 bases and 3 bases, there was a span of 12 bases. In DNA form, the CDR3 reads TGTGCCAGCAGTTACTCTGGAGTCGGGGACTACGAGCAGTACTTC. Amino acids: CASSYSGVGDYEQYF.